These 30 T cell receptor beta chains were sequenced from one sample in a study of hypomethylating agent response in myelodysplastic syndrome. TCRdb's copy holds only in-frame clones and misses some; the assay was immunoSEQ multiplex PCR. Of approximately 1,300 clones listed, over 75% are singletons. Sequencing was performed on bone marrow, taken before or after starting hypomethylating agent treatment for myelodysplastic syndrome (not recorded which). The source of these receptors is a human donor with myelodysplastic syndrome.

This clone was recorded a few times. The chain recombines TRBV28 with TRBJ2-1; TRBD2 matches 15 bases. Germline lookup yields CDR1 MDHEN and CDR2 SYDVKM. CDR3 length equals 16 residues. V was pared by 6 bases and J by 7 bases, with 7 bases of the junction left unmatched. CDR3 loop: CASSQGTSGGINEQFF. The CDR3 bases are TGTGCCAGCAGCCAAGGGACTAGCGGGGGGATAAATGAGCAGTTCTTC. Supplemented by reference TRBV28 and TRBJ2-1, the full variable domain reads DVKVTQSSRYLVKRTGEKVFLECVQDMDHENMFWYRQDPGLGLRLIYFSYDVKMKEKGDIPEGYSVSREKKERFSLILESASTNQTSMYLCASSQGTSGGINEQFFGPGTRLTVL.

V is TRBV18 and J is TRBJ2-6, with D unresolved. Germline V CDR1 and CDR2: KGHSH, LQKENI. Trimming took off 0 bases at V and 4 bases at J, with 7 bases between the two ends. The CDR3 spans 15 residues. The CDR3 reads CASSPPNTGANVLTF. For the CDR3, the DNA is TGTGCCAGCTCACCACCTAATACCGGGGCCAACGTCCTGACTTTC.

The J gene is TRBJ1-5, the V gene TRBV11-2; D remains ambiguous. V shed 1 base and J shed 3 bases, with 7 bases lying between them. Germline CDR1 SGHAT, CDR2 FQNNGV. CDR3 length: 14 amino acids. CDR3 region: CASSLAGNNQPQHF. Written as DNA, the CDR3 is TGTGCCAGCAGCTTAGCGGGAAACAATCAGCCCCAGCATTTT.

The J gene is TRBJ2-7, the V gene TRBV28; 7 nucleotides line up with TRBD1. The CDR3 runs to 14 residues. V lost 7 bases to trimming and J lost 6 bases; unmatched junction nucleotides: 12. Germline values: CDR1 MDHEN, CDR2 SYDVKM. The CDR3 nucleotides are TGTGCCAGCACCCCTTTCCGGACAGGCCGCGAGCAGTACTTC. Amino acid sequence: CASTPFRTGREQYF.

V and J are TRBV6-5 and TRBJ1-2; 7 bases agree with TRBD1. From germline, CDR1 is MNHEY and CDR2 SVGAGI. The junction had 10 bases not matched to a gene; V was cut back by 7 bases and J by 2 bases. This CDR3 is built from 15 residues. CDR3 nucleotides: TGTGCCAGCACCGTGGGAGGGGGCATCAACTATGGCTACACCTTC. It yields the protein CASTVGGGINYGYTF.

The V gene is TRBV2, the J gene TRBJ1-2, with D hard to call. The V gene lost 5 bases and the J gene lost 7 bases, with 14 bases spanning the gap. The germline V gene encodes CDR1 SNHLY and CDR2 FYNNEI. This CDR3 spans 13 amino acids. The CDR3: CASSPSAAGGYTF. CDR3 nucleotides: TGTGCCAGCAGTCCCTCGGCCGCGGGTGGCTACACCTTC.

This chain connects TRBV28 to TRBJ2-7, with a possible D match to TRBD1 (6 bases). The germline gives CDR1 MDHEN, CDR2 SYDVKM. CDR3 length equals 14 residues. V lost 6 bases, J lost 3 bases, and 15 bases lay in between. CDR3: CASSSGTINYEQYF. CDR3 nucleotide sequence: TGTGCCAGCAGCTCCGGGACAATCAACTACGAGCAGTACTTC.

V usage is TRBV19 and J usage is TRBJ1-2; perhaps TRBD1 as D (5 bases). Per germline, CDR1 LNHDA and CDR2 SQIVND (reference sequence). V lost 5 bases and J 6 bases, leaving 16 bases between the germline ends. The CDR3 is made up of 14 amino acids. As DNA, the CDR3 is TGTGCCAGTAGTGGCTCAGGGTTAAAGGATGGCTACACCTTC. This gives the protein CASSGSGLKDGYTF.

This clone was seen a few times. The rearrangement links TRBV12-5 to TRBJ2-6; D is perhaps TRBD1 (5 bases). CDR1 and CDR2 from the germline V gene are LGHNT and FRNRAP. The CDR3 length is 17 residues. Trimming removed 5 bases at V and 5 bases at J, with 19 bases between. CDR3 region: CASGRSAGQSRANVLTF. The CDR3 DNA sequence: TGTGCTAGTGGTCGCAGCGCAGGACAAAGTCGGGCCAACGTCCTGACTTTC.

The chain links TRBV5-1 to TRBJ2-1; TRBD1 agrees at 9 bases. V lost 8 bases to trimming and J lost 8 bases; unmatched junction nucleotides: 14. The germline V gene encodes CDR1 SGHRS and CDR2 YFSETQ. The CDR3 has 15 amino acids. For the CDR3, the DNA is TGCGCCAGTCAGATTTTCACGGGACAGGGATATGAGCAGTTCTTC. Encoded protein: CASQIFTGQGYEQFF.

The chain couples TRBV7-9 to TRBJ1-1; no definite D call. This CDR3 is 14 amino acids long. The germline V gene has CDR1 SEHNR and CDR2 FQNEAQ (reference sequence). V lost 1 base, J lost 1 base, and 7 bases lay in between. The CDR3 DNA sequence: TGTGCCAGCAGCTTAGTTAACAAGAACACTGAAGCTTTCTTT. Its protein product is CASSLVNKNTEAFF.

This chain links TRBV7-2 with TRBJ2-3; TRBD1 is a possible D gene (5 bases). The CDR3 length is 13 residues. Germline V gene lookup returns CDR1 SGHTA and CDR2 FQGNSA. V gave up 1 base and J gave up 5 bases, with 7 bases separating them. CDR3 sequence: CASSLGRGDTQYF. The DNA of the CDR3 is TGTGCCAGCAGCTTAGGTAGGGGAGATACGCAGTATTTT.

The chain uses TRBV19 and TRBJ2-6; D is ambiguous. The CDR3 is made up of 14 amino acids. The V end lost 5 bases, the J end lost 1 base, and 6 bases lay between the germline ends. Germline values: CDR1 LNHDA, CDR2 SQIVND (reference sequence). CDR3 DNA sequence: TGTGCCAGTAGTTCTGGTTCTGGGGCCAACGTCCTGACTTTC. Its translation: CASSSGSGANVLTF.

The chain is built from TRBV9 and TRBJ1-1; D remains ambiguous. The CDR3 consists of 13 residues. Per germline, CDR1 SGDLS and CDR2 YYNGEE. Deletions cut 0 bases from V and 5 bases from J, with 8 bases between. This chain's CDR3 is CASSVAVGTEAFF. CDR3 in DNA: TGTGCCAGCAGCGTAGCGGTTGGGACTGAAGCTTTCTTT.

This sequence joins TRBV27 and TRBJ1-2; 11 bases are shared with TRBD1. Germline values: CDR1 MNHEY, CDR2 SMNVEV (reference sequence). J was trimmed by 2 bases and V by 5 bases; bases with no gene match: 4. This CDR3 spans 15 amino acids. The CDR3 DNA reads TGTGCCAGCAGTACACGGACAGGGGGCAACTATGGCTACACCTTC. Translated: CASSTRTGGNYGYTF.

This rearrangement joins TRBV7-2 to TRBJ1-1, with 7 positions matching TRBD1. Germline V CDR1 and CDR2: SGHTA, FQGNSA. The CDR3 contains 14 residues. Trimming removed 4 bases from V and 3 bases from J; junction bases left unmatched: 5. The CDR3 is CASSSTGLDTEAFF. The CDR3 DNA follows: TGTGCCAGCAGCTCGACAGGGTTGGACACTGAAGCTTTCTTT.

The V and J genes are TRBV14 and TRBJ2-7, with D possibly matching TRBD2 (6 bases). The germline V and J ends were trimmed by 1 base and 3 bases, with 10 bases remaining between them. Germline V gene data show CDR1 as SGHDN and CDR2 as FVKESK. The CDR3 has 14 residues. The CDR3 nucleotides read TGTGCCAGCAGCCAAGCGGTGACTAGCTACGAGCAGTACTTC. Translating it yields CASSQAVTSYEQYF.

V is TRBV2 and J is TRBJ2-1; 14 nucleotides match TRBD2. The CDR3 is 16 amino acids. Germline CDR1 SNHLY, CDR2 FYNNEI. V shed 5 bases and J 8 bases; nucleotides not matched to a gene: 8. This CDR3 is CASSRTSGRPSDEQFF. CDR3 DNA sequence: TGTGCCAGCAGTCGGACTAGCGGGAGGCCCAGCGATGAGCAGTTCTTC.

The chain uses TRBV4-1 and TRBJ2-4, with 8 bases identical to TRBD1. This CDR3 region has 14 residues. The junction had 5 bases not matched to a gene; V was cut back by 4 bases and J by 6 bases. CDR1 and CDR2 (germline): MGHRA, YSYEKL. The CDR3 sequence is CASSPGQGLNIQYF. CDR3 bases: TGCGCCAGCAGCCCAGGACAGGGCTTAAACATTCAGTACTTC.

The CDR3 sequence: CASSPTGSSYEQYF. The CDR3 coding sequence is TGTGCCAGCAGTCCCACCGGGAGCTCCTACGAGCAGTACTTC. V gene TRBV27 combines with J gene TRBJ2-7; D may be TRBD2 (6 bases). Looked up from germline, CDR1 is MNHEY and CDR2 is SMNVEV (reference sequence). This CDR3 spans 14 amino acids. The ends were cut back, 5 bases at V and 0 bases at J, with 11 bases in the middle.

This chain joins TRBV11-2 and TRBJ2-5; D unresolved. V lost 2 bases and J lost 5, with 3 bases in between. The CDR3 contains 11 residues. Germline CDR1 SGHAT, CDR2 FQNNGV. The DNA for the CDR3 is TGTGCCAGCAGCTTAAAGGAGACCCAGTACTTC. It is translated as CASSLKETQYF.

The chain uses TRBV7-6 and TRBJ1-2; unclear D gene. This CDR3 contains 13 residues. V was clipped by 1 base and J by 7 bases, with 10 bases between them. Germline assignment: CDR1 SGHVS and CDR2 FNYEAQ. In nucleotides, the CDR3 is TGTGCCAGCAGCTTAGATCTAACGGGTGGCTACACCTTC. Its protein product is CASSLDLTGGYTF.

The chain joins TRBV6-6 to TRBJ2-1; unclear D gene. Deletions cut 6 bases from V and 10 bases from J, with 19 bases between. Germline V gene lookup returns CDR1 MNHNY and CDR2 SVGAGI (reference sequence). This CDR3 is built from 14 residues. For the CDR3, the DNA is TGTGCCAGCAGCTTCGGTCCAAGCCGTAGGGAGCAGTTCTTC. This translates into CASSFGPSRREQFF.

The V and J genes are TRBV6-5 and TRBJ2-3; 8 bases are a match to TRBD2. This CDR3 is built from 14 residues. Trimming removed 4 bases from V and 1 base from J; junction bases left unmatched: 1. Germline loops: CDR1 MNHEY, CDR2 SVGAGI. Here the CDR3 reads CASSLLAGTDTQYF. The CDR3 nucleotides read TGTGCCAGCAGTTTACTAGCGGGCACAGATACGCAGTATTTT.

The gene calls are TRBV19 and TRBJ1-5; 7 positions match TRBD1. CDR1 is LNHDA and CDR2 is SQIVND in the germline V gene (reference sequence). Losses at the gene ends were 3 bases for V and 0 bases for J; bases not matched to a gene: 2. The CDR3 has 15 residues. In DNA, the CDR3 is TGTGCCAGTAGTATGGGACAGTATAGCAATCAGCCCCAGCATTTT. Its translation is CASSMGQYSNQPQHF.

DNA for the CDR3: TGTGCCAGCAGTGTTCGGGAGACCCAGTACTTC. It is translated as CASSVRETQYF. The chain links TRBV2 to TRBJ2-5; D gene uncertain. Germline V gene sequence: CDR1 SNHLY, CDR2 FYNNEI. Trimming stripped 4 bases from V and 5 bases from J, with 5 bases between. This CDR3 is 11 amino acids long. Full variable domain (outside the CDR3, taken from reference TRBV2 and TRBJ2-5): EPEVTQTPSHQVTQMGQEVILRCVPISNHLYFYWYRQILGQKVEFLVSFYNNEISEKSEIFDDQFSVERPDGSNFTLKIRSTKLEDSAMYFCASSVRETQYFGPGTRLLVL.

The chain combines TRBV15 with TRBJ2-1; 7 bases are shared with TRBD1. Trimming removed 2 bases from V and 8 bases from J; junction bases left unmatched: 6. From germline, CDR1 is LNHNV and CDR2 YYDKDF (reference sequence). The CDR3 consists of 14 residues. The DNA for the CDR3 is TGTGCCACCAGCAGAAGGACAGGTTGGGATGAGCAGTTCTTC. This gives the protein CATSRRTGWDEQFF.

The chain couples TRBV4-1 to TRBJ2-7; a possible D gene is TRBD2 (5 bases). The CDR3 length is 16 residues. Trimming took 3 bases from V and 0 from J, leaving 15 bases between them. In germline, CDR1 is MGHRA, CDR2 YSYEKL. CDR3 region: CASSQIGLMSSYEQYF. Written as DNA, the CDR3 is TGCGCCAGCAGCCAGATTGGACTGATGAGCTCCTACGAGCAGTACTTC.

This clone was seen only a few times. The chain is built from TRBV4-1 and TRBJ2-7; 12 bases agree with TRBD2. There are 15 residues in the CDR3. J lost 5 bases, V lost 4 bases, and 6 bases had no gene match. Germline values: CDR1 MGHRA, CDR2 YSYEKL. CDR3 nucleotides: TGCGCCAGCAGCCGACTAGCGGGAGAACATGACGAGCAGTACTTC. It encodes CASSRLAGEHDEQYF.

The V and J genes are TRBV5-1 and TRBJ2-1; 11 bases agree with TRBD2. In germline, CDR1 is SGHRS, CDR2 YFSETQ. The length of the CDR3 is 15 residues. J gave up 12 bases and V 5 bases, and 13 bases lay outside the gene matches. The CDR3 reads CASRPGLAENERQFF. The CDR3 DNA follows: TGCGCCAGCAGACCGGGACTAGCGGAGAATGAGCGGCAGTTCTTC.